Reported below is one TCR beta chain. The antigen remains undetermined. V was pared by 7 bases and J by 6 bases, with 12 bases between. The CDR3 sequence is 13 residues long. Germline CDR1 is MGHDK and CDR2 is SYGVNS. This sample was included in a study of T cell responses to AZD1222 COVID-19 vaccine. Findings of the study overall: Of the AZD1222 recipients, only five to seven were seropositive at baseline. Receipt of two AZD1222 doses was followed by a rise in Spike-specific TCR breadth and depth. Repertoires were sampled only after the peak T cell response. Vaccine-related CD4 TCRs covered spike, predominating at 160-218 and 743-854.

Some clones are missing from TCRdb's copy, which holds only in-frame ones; the method was immunoSEQ multiplex PCR. The repertoire holds 150,000 or so clones, 70% to 90% seen once, with approximately 16% in the top ten. This receptor was obtained from an adult in good health. V is TRBV25-1 and J is TRBJ2-2; D is possibly TRBD1 (6 bases). The sample in question was peripheral blood, obtained on day 0 of AZD1222 vaccination. CDR3 amino acids: CASISGVSGELFF. The CDR3 DNA is TGTGCCAGCATTTCAGGGGTATCCGGGGAGCTGTTTTTT.